These 15 T cell receptor beta chains originate from one sample sequenced in a study of T-cell memory formation after mild COVID-19. MiXCR was run by TCRdb on the 5' RACE reads, yielding one entry per CDR3 protein. The sample gives around 420,000 distinct CDR3 sequences, 20% to 25% of which show up once; around 8.1% is in the top ten. The sequencing sample was made of PBMCs or a T cell subset sorted from them (not recorded which). Receptor source: an adult woman who had mild COVID-19 (a few samples of this study predate the infection). Cell type and time point are not known.

Only a few counts were recorded for this clonotype. This chain uses TRBV24-1 with TRBJ2-1; TRBD1 matches 8 bases. CDR1 is KGHDR and CDR2 is SFDVKD in the germline V gene. V lost 2 bases to trimming and J lost 4 bases; unmatched junction nucleotides: 9. The CDR3 has 17 residues. CDR3 sequence: CATSDSGRGRGYNEQFF. The CDR3, as DNA: TGTGCCACCAGTGATTCGGGCAGGGGGCGCGGGTACAATGAGCAGTTCTTC.

The chain employs TRBV20-1 and TRBJ2-2; D is perhaps TRBD2 (6 bases). V was clipped by 7 bases and J by 2 bases, with 20 bases between them. CDR1 and CDR2 from the germline V gene are DFQATT and SNEGSKA (reference sequence). The CDR3 has 16 residues. CDR3 bases: TGCAGTGGGAGGGAGGTGCGGGACGGAAACACCGGGGAGCTGTTTTTT. It encodes CSGREVRDGNTGELFF.

This clonotype has more than one count but fewer than ten. This sequence joins TRBV3-1 and TRBJ2-7; D gene ambiguous. Germline values: CDR1 LGHDT, CDR2 YNNKEL (reference sequence). This CDR3 spans 12 amino acids. Trimming cost V 2 bases and J 4 bases, with 6 bases left between them. CDR3 coding DNA: TGTGCCAGCAGCCAATCAGTGTACGAGCAGTACTTC. Translation gives CASSQSVYEQYF.

The chain carries TRBV7-3 and TRBJ2-2; D possibly uses TRBD1 or TRBD2 (5 bases each). Trimming cost V 0 bases and J 0 bases, with 8 bases left between them. Germline V gives CDR1 SGHTA, CDR2 FQGTGA. The CDR3 totals 16 residues. The DNA of the CDR3 is TGTGCCAGCAGCTTAACGGGACGGTCGAACACCGGGGAGCTGTTTTTT. Translating it yields CASSLTGRSNTGELFF.

V gene TRBV5-1 combines with J gene TRBJ1-1, with D possibly being TRBD1 (5 bases). V lost 1 base to trimming and J lost 0 bases, with 10 bases between them. This CDR3 has 15 amino acids. CDR1 SGHRS and CDR2 YFSETQ come from the germline V gene. Here the CDR3 DNA reads TGCGCCAGCAGCTTGTGGGGCGGAGTGAACACTGAAGCTTTCTTT. It specifies CASSLWGGVNTEAFF.

This clonotype was observed a handful of times. The chain recombines TRBV20-1 with TRBJ1-5; D not certain. Trimming pared 3 bases from V and 9 bases from J, leaving 15 bases between. CDR1 and CDR2 (germline): DFQATT, SNEGSKA (reference sequence). The CDR3 is 13 residues long. The CDR3 protein is CSARAGSSGPQHF. Here the CDR3 DNA reads TGCAGTGCTAGGGCCGGATCCAGCGGGCCCCAGCATTTT.

The genes are TRBV25-1 and TRBJ1-2, with TRBD1 matching 7 bases. Germline V gene lookup returns CDR1 MGHDK and CDR2 SYGVNS. The CDR3 contains 16 residues. Trimming cost V 5 bases and J 0 bases; bases outside gene matches: 9. CDR3 sequence reads: CASSPYRDSTNYGYTF. CDR3 DNA sequence: TGTGCCAGCAGTCCCTACCGGGACAGCACTAACTATGGCTACACCTTC.

This clonotype was seen more than once but under ten times. V is TRBV9 and J is TRBJ2-1; TRBD1 agrees at 11 bases. V shed 4 bases, J shed 10 bases, and the junction held 10 bases outside the gene matches. The CDR3 consists of 15 residues. Germline V gene sequence: CDR1 SGDLS, CDR2 YYNGEE. The CDR3 bases are TGTGCCAGCAGCCCAGGACAGGGGGCGCTTTGGGAGCAGTTCTTC. Translation gives CASSPGQGALWEQFF.

This clonotype has more than one count but fewer than ten. V is TRBV27 and J is TRBJ2-7; D unresolved. This CDR3 comprises 14 residues. V was shortened by 6 bases and J by 3 bases, with 15 bases between the two germline ends. Germline CDR1 reads MNHEY; CDR2 reads SMNVEV (reference sequence). CDR3 in DNA: TGTGCCAGCAGCTTTCGTCCGGGCCACTACGAGCAGTACTTC. Its protein product is CASSFRPGHYEQYF.

In this sample, this clonotype turned up many times. The chain has TRBV24-1 and TRBJ2-1; 12 bases align to TRBD2. With 7 bases clipped from V and 5 bases from J, the junction kept 5 bases outside the gene matches. The V gene's germline CDR1 is KGHDR and CDR2 SFDVKD. This CDR3 comprises 15 residues. The chain's CDR3 is CATRPSGRENNEQFF. CDR3 coding DNA: TGTGCCACCAGACCTAGCGGGAGGGAAAACAATGAGCAGTTCTTC.

This chain joins TRBV18 and TRBJ2-7; D unresolved. There are 14 residues in the CDR3. V was trimmed by 8 bases and J by 5 bases, leaving 19 bases between them. CDR1 is KGHSH and CDR2 is LQKENI in the germline V gene. CDR3 sequence: CASKPPLIGHEQYF. The CDR3, as DNA: TGTGCCAGCAAACCGCCCTTGATCGGCCACGAGCAGTACTTC. Full variable domain (outside the CDR3, taken from reference TRBV18 and TRBJ2-7): NAGVMQNPRHLVRRRGQEARLRCSPMKGHSHVYWYRQLPEEGLKFMVYLQKENIIDESGMPKERFSAEFPKEGPSILRIQQVVRGDSAAYFCASKPPLIGHEQYFGPGTRLTVT.

The CDR3: CSVLGTSGRSRYNEQFF. As DNA, the CDR3 is TGCAGCGTCCTCGGGACTAGCGGGAGATCTCGCTACAATGAGCAGTTCTTC. The rearrangement links TRBV29-1 to TRBJ2-1, with 14 bases lining up with TRBD2. Unmatched junction bases numbered 10, after V lost 6 bases and J lost 3 bases. The CDR3 consists of 17 residues. CDR1 is SQVTM, CDR2 ANQGSEA, per germline.

The genes are TRBV3-1 and TRBJ2-3; 14 bases agree with TRBD2. Germline-derived CDR1 and CDR2 are LGHDT and YNNKEL (reference sequence). The CDR3 sequence is 16 residues long. The V segment lost 4 bases and the J segment 5 bases; nucleotides outside the gene matches: 5. CDR3 sequence (DNA): TGTGCCAGCAGCCCGCACGGGACTAGCGGGAGAGATACGCAGTATTTT. Translated, it gives CASSPHGTSGRDTQYF.

This clonotype was seen at least ten times. The rearrangement uses TRBV5-1 and TRBJ2-1, with a possible D match to TRBD1 (5 bases). Germline CDR1 and CDR2: SGHRS and YFSETQ. V dropped 0 bases and J dropped 5 bases, with 15 bases sitting between them. The CDR3 is 16 residues long. The DNA for the CDR3 is TGCGCCAGCAGCTTGGGGGGCGGTAGTGTCAACAATGAGCAGTTCTTC. The encoded protein is CASSLGGGSVNNEQFF.

The CDR3 DNA sequence: TGCGCCAGCCGCACAGGGGGCCCTGAAGCTTTCTTT. Translation gives CASRTGGPEAFF. V and J are TRBV5-1 and TRBJ1-1; 9 bases are a match to TRBD1. CDR3 size: 12 residues. J was trimmed by 6 bases and V by 7 bases; bases with no gene match: 4. In germline, CDR1 is SGHRS, CDR2 YFSETQ.